This TCR beta chain was sequenced for a study of metastatic and nonmetastatic thyroid tumors. Study-level information: Repertoire comparisons spanned blood and tumor or nodule tissue from malignant and benign thyroid patients.

V was cut by 3 bases and J by 7 bases, with 18 bases left in between. CDR3 size: 16 residues. Germline V lookup: CDR1 MNHNS, CDR2 SASEGT. In the study's own analysis: The distant-metastasis classifier for papillary thyroid cancer was built from CDR3 differences across clinicopathological groups. TCRdb re-called the PCR reads via MiXCR. The V and J calls, along with clone size, are taken from TCRdb and not from the paper's own processing. The sample holds around 7,000 clones, 25% to 30% seen once. Points on this clone: As yet, its antigen is unknown.

Study results and caveats: Within blood and tumor, benign nodules reportedly had significantly lower TCR beta diversity than malignant thyroid tumors did.

No treatment of any kind had been given to any patient before thyroid surgery. The chain recombines TRBV6-1 with TRBJ2-2; D is possibly TRBD1 (6 bases). Sequenced input: tumor tissue. The TCR comes from a female donor with papillary thyroid cancer or a benign thyroid nodule (not recorded which). Some clones in this sample may be carry-over from other donors' samples. The CDR3 reads CASSDRYRVKDGELFF. The CDR3 DNA follows: TGTGCCAGCAGTGACCGTTACAGGGTCAAGGACGGGGAGCTGTTTTTT.